These 23 T cell receptor beta chains share one sample of origin, sequenced in a study of HIV-infected patients and healthy controls. 400 to 550 ng RNA was reverse transcribed with alpha and beta constant-region primers. Using multiplexing indices, alpha and beta chain libraries were generated apart by chain-specific third strand synthesis. From the 5' RACE reads, TCRdb called clonotypes with MiXCR, one entry per CDR3 protein. The sample lists roughly 14,000 distinct CDR3 sequences; approximately 12% were seen once. Follow-up blood was drawn about 14 weeks, roughly three months, after antiretroviral therapy began. All unsorted peripheral T cells were captured because whole blood was used without fractionation. The sequencing used blood, collected during antiretroviral therapy. Receptors originate from an adult with HIV infection. The donor label of this sample is uncertain.

This clonotype was counted at least ten times. The chain employs TRBV13 and TRBJ2-5; 8 nucleotides match TRBD2. Trimming cost V 1 base and J 1 base; bases outside gene matches: 8. Germline V gene sequence: CDR1 PRHDT, CDR2 FYEKMQ (reference sequence). CDR3 length: 17 residues. DNA for the CDR3: TGTGCCAGCAGCTTAGAGGCTCGGGGGGGCTCCCAAGAGACCCAGTACTTC. It codes for CASSLEARGGSQETQYF. Full variable domain (outside the CDR3, taken from reference TRBV13 and TRBJ2-5): AAGVIQSPRHLIKEKRETATLKCYPIPRHDTVYWYQQGPGQDPQFLISFYEKMQSDKGSIPDRFSAQQFSDYHSELNMSSLELGDSALYFCASSLEARGGSQETQYFGPGTRLLVL.

This chain links TRBV7-6 with TRBJ2-3, with a tentative D call TRBD1 (5 bases). The CDR3 runs to 14 residues. V was shortened by 1 base and J by 5 bases, with 10 bases between the two germline ends. The germline V gene has CDR1 SGHVS and CDR2 FNYEAQ. The CDR3 here is CASSLGLGVDTQYF. In DNA form, the CDR3 reads TGTGCCAGCAGCTTAGGTCTAGGGGTAGATACGCAGTATTTT.

There are many counts of this clonotype. The chain has TRBV27 and TRBJ2-5; TRBD2 is a possible D gene (7 bases). The germline V gene encodes CDR1 MNHEY and CDR2 SMNVEV (reference sequence). Deletions cut 7 bases from V and 3 bases from J, with 18 bases between. This CDR3 has 15 amino acids. CDR3 bases: TGTGCCAGCACCTCCTATAGGGGGGGAGAAGAGACCCAGTACTTC. Its protein product is CASTSYRGGEETQYF.

In this sample, this clonotype turned up many times. The rearrangement uses TRBV29-1 and TRBJ2-3, with D perhaps matching TRBD1 or TRBD2 (6 bases each). The CDR3 has 17 amino acids. From germline, CDR1 is SQVTM and CDR2 ANQGSEA. Trimming removed 0 bases from V and 6 bases from J, with 22 bases in between. The CDR3 DNA reads as TGCAGCGTTGAAGATCAGGGCAGGGGACTTCCCCTGGATACGCAGTATTTT. Amino acids: CSVEDQGRGLPLDTQYF.

This clonotype was seen at least ten times. This rearrangement joins TRBV12-3 or TRBV12-4 to TRBJ2-3, with 10 bases identical to TRBD1. With V trimmed by 9 bases and J by 1 base, 7 bases remained unmatched. The CDR3 is 15 residues long. CDR3 DNA sequence: TGTGCCAGTAATTATGGGACAGGGGGCACAGATACGCAGTATTTT. It yields the protein CASNYGTGGTDTQYF.

This clonotype has at least ten counts. The rearrangement uses TRBV29-1 and TRBJ2-7; TRBD2 matches 8 bases. The CDR3 loop spans 13 amino acids. V gave up 6 bases and J gave up 3 bases; unmatched junction bases: 7. The germline V gene encodes CDR1 SQVTM and CDR2 ANQGSEA. This chain's CDR3 is CSVVSGADYEQYF. DNA of the CDR3: TGCAGCGTCGTTAGCGGGGCAGACTACGAGCAGTACTTC.

This clonotype has a handful of counts. The V gene is TRBV11-2, the J gene TRBJ1-1; no reliable D call. V was trimmed by 1 base and J by 1 base, leaving 10 bases between them. The CDR3 spans 15 residues. CDR1 is SGHAT, CDR2 FQNNGV, per germline. DNA for the CDR3: TGTGCCAGCAGCTTAGTTGTTTCTCAGAACACTGAAGCTTTCTTT. Encoded protein: CASSLVVSQNTEAFF.

The V and J genes are TRBV5-4 and TRBJ2-1; TRBD2 matches 11 bases. With 0 bases clipped from V and 7 bases from J, the junction kept 9 bases outside the gene matches. The CDR3 runs 17 residues. CDR1 and CDR2 (germline): SGHNT, YYREEE (reference sequence). The CDR3 DNA reads TGTGCCAGCAGCTTGGTGGTCGGGGGGACTAGCGGTAATGAGCAGTTCTTC. Translation: CASSLVVGGTSGNEQFF.

This clonotype was counted ten times or more. This chain joins TRBV2 and TRBJ1-5; D gene unclear. The V gene's germline CDR1 is SNHLY and CDR2 FYNNEI. The CDR3 is made up of 15 amino acids. V gave up 2 bases and J gave up 2 bases, with 10 bases separating them. CDR3 sequence reads: CASSESGLGNQPQHF. The DNA for the CDR3 is TGTGCCAGCAGTGAATCGGGTCTGGGCAATCAGCCCCAGCATTTT.

CDR3 sequence reads: CAISESSQGANEAFF. The CDR3 DNA reads TGTGCCATCAGTGAGTCGAGCCAGGGGGCGAATGAAGCTTTCTTT. This chain uses TRBV10-3 with TRBJ1-1, with TRBD1 matching over 8 bases. Germline-derived CDR1 and CDR2 are ENHRY and SYGVKD. J lost 7 bases, V lost 0 bases, and 7 bases had no gene match. The CDR3 length is 15 residues.

This clonotype showed up many times. The chain couples TRBV11-2 to TRBJ2-1; D remains unclear. V dropped 1 base and J dropped 6 bases, with 16 bases sitting between them. Germline-derived CDR1 and CDR2 are SGHAT and FQNNGV. The CDR3 contains 16 residues. The CDR3 coding sequence is TGTGCCAGCAGCTTAGCGAGTACAAGGGCCATCAATGAGCAGTTCTTC. The encoded protein is CASSLASTRAINEQFF.

This clonotype has more than one count but fewer than ten. The J gene is TRBJ1-2, the V gene TRBV5-4, with 7 bases lining up with TRBD1. V lost 2 bases and J lost 8; bases outside the gene matches: 3. The CDR3 loop spans 12 amino acids. Germline CDR1 SGHNT, CDR2 YYREEE (reference sequence). CDR3: CASSFRGNGYTF. The CDR3 nucleotides are TGTGCCAGCAGCTTCAGGGGGAACGGCTACACCTTC.

This clonotype has ten or more counts. V usage is TRBV5-6 and J usage is TRBJ2-3, with 9 bases that match TRBD2. Looked up from germline, CDR1 is SGHDT and CDR2 is YYEEEE. The CDR3 length is 16 residues. Trimming removed 7 bases from V and 1 base from J; junction bases left unmatched: 10. As DNA, the CDR3 is TGTGCCAGCTCTTACCCTTCTAGCGGGGGCACAGATACGCAGTATTTT. Protein product: CASSYPSSGGTDTQYF. The full variable domain, its missing parts supplied by reference TRBV5-6 and TRBJ2-3, is DAGVTQSPTHLIKTRGQQVTLRCSPKSGHDTVSWYQQALGQGPQFIFQYYEEEERQRGNFPDRFSGHQFPNYSSELNVNALLLGDSALYLCASSYPSSGGTDTQYFGPGTRLTVL.

The sample holds many counts of this clonotype. V usage is TRBV6-2 or TRBV6-3 and J usage is TRBJ1-5, with D unresolved. The V gene's germline CDR1 is MNHEY and CDR2 SVGEGT. The CDR3 extends over 13 amino acids. V was trimmed by 5 bases and J by 6 bases, leaving 11 bases between them. Here the CDR3 reads CASSHDTGQPQHF. The CDR3 DNA sequence: TGTGCCAGCAGTCACGACACGGGTCAGCCCCAGCATTTT.

This clonotype has ten or more counts. The chain links TRBV12-3 or TRBV12-4 to TRBJ2-7; D possibly corresponds to TRBD1 (5 bases). Trimming removed 7 bases at V and 6 bases at J, with 7 bases between. The CDR3 spans 10 residues. The CDR3 reads CASKGREQYF. For the CDR3, the DNA is TGTGCCAGCAAGGGGCGCGAGCAGTACTTC.

This clonotype was counted only a few times. The chain uses TRBV4-1 and TRBJ2-2, with TRBD2 as a possible D gene (6 bases). CDR3 length equals 15 residues. V gave up 4 bases and J gave up 0 bases, with 9 bases separating them. Germline V lookup: CDR1 MGHRA, CDR2 YSYEKL. CDR3: CASSRGTANTGELFF. In DNA form, the CDR3 reads TGCGCCAGCAGCCGAGGGACTGCGAACACCGGGGAGCTGTTTTTT.

This clonotype was recorded at least ten times. V and J are TRBV6-1 and TRBJ2-3; perhaps D is TRBD1 or TRBD2 (5 bases each). From germline, CDR1 is MNHNS and CDR2 SASEGT. The CDR3 consists of 15 residues. V was pared by 2 bases and J by 1 base, with 10 bases between. The CDR3 region is CASSEPGAGTDTQYF. The CDR3 nucleotides are TGTGCCAGCAGTGAACCCGGGGCGGGCACAGATACGCAGTATTTT.

This clonotype was recorded many times. This chain connects TRBV29-1 to TRBJ2-1; 7 bases are shared with TRBD2. Trimming took 7 bases from V and 8 from J; bases not matched to a gene: 11. The germline CDR1 and CDR2 sequences are SQVTM and ANQGSEA. The CDR3 consists of 13 residues. The CDR3, as DNA: TGCAGCGCAAAGGGCCATGGGGGGGATGAGCAGTTCTTC. As protein: CSAKGHGGDEQFF.

There are many counts of this clonotype. The gene calls are TRBV5-1 and TRBJ2-4, with D perhaps matching TRBD1 or TRBD2 (5 bases each). V lost 0 bases to trimming and J lost 2 bases, with 9 bases between them. CDR3 size: 15 residues. Germline lookup yields CDR1 SGHRS and CDR2 YFSETQ. CDR3 loop: CASSLARGSKNIQYF. The CDR3 DNA reads TGCGCCAGCAGCTTGGCACGGGGCTCCAAAAACATTCAGTACTTC.

This clonotype appeared many times. CDR3 loop: CASSPPGAGGADTQYF. The CDR3 DNA reads as TGTGCCAGCTCACCCCCCGGAGCGGGAGGAGCAGATACGCAGTATTTT. The chain uses TRBV18 and TRBJ2-3; 9 bases are shared with TRBD2. V was clipped by 3 bases and J by 4 bases; unmatched bases: 8. The CDR3 contains 16 residues. CDR1 is KGHSH, CDR2 LQKENI, per germline.

This clonotype was recorded a few times. The V and J genes are TRBV5-1 and TRBJ1-3; D gene ambiguous. The ends were cut back, 0 bases at V and 0 bases at J, with 7 bases in the middle. Germline assignment: CDR1 SGHRS and CDR2 YFSETQ. CDR3 size: 15 residues. CDR3 sequence: CASSLEAGSGNTIYF. CDR3 coding DNA: TGCGCCAGCAGCTTGGAGGCGGGCTCTGGAAACACCATATATTTT.

This clonotype was detected many times. The rearrangement joins TRBV5-1 to TRBJ2-3; perhaps TRBD1 as D (6 bases). The CDR3 is made up of 14 amino acids. CDR1 SGHRS and CDR2 YFSETQ come from the germline V gene. V lost 5 bases, J lost 2 bases, and 12 bases lay in between. CDR3 region: CASSWTDVTDTQYF. The CDR3 nucleotides read TGCGCCAGCAGTTGGACAGACGTCACAGATACGCAGTATTTT.

CDR3 coding DNA: TGTGCCAGCAGCCCCCCGACTAGCGGGGGGGCTGATACGCAGTATTTT. Translation: CASSPPTSGGADTQYF. The chain is built from TRBV3-1 and TRBJ2-3; 14 nucleotides align to TRBD2. The CDR3 is 16 amino acids. After removal of 4 bases from V and 6 bases from J, the junction contained 6 bases not matched to a gene. CDR1 and CDR2 (germline): LGHDT, YNNKEL (reference sequence).